The rows below give T cell receptor beta chains drawn from one sample of a study of cytomegalovirus exposure and HLA in healthy donors. Sequenced by immunoSEQ multiplex PCR; TCRdb stores in-frame clones only, minus some. The sample has approximately 170,000 clones, more than 80% seen once; the top ten hold less than 3%. The source material was PBMCs. The source is a male donor in good health and CMV-seronegative. CDR3s include the opening cysteine and the closing phenylalanine or tryptophan. D genes are given only for firm matches. A row's size may be missing; if present it is once, few, many or a size class.

abundance	d_gene	v_gene	j_gene	CDR3nt	CDR3aa
.	TRBD1	TRBV7-3	TRBJ1-1	TGTGCCAGCAGCCCCCCGACAGGGAAGGACACTGAAGCTTTCTTT	CASSPPTGKDTEAFF
.	TRBD1	TRBV10-3	TRBJ2-2	TGTGCCATCAGTAGACAGGGGGCGCCAACCGGGGAGCTGTTTTTT	CAISRQGAPTGELFF
once	TRBD1	TRBV7-3	TRBJ2-5	TGTGCCAGCAGCGAGACAGGGGACCATAGGACCCAGTACTTC	CASSETGDHRTQYF
once	.	TRBV5-1	TRBJ2-5	TGCGCCAGCAGCTTGGATGAGGTGAGGGAAGAGACCCAGTACTTC	CASSLDEVREETQYF
.	TRBD2	TRBV2	TRBJ2-1	TGTGCCAGCAGAATAGCGGGGGAGTACAATGAGCAGTTCTTC	CASRIAGEYNEQFF
few	.	TRBV28	TRBJ2-7	TGTGCCAGCAGTCTGATGACTAGAAGGGCCTACGAGCAGTACTTC	CASSLMTRRAYEQYF
.	TRBD1	TRBV28	TRBJ1-2	TGTGCCAGCAAAGACAGGGGGGGAGAGGGTGGCTACACCTTC	CASKDRGGEGGYTF
.	TRBD1	TRBV5-4	TRBJ1-1	TGTGCCAGCAGCTTGGAGACAGGGAGGACTGAAGCTTTCTTT	CASSLETGRTEAFF
.	.	TRBV7-3	TRBJ2-1	TGTGCCAGCAGCTTAAGTTCGACGGGCTACAATGAGCAGTTCTTC	CASSLSSTGYNEQFF
.	TRBD1	TRBV4-1	TRBJ1-4	TGCGCCAGCAGCCCTCTAATGGGGACAGCTAATGAAAAACTGTTTTTT	CASSPLMGTANEKLFF
.	TRBD2	TRBV6-1	TRBJ2-2	TGTGCCAGCAGTGAAGGGGGGAGGGTTCGGAAAACCGGGGAGCTGTTTTTT	CASSEGGRVRKTGELFF
.	.	TRBV5-1	TRBJ1-5	TGCGCCAGCAGTCAGAACAGGTTTGGTCACTACCGAGCCCAGCATTTT	CASSQNRFGHYRAQHF
.	.	TRBV29-1	TRBJ2-3	TGCAGCGTTGAAGATGGGCAGGCCCGCACAGATACGCAGTATTTT	CSVEDGQARTDTQYF
few	.	TRBV28	TRBJ1-5	TGTGCCAGCGGAGTAGTCGACAATCAGCCCCAGCATTTT	CASGVVDNQPQHF
.	TRBD1	TRBV27	TRBJ2-1	TGTGCCAGCAGTTTATTGGGCCGACAGGGGGCCCGTTTGGATGAGCAGTTCTTC	CASSLLGRQGARLDEQFF
.	.	TRBV6-5	TRBJ2-7	TGTGCCAGCAGTTATGGCCCCTGGACAGATACTTACGAGCAGTACTTC	CASSYGPWTDTYEQYF
.	TRBD1	TRBV5-1	TRBJ1-2	TGCGCCAGCAGCCTGGGACAGGGGCTTAACTATGGCTACCCCTTC	CASSLGQGLNYGYPF
.	.	TRBV9	TRBJ1-4	TGTGCCAGCAGCGTAGGTCAGTATAATGAAAAACTGTTTTTT	CASSVGQYNEKLFF
.	.	TRBV9	TRBJ1-4	TGTGCCAGCAGCGGACTGCAGGGGAAAAATGAAAAACTGTTTTTT	CASSGLQGKNEKLFF
.	.	TRBV29-1	TRBJ2-7	TGCAGCGCCTCCCCGGATGGGGGAGGCTACGAGCAGTACTTC	CSASPDGGGYEQYF
.	.	TRBV5-4	TRBJ1-2	TGTGCCAGCAGCTTGGCCGGTGATAACTATGGCTACACCTTC	CASSLAGDNYGYTF
.	TRBD1	TRBV7-2	TRBJ2-7	TGTGCCAGCAGCATTCCGGGACAGGGTTACGAGCAGTACTTC	CASSIPGQGYEQYF
.	.	TRBV9	TRBJ2-7	TGTGCCAGCAGCGTAGCTGGGCAGGGGGGCTACGAGCAGTACTTC	CASSVAGQGGYEQYF
.	.	TRBV28	TRBJ1-1	TGTGCCAGCAGTTACACCCTTGTTGATGTAAGGGAGATGAACACTGAAGCTTTCTTT	CASSYTLVDVREMNTEAFF
.	TRBD1	TRBV19	TRBJ1-1	TGTGCCAGTACCACAGACAGGGGTTTGGGCACTGAAGCTTTCTTT	CASTTDRGLGTEAFF
.	TRBD1	TRBV6-6	TRBJ1-1	TGTGCCAGCAGCCAGACAGGGGAGACTGAAGCTTTCTTT	CASSQTGETEAFF
.	TRBD2	TRBV29-1	TRBJ2-3	TGCAGCGTTGAAGCCTACGGGGAGGGCCGTGGCGATACGCAGTATTTT	CSVEAYGEGRGDTQYF
.	.	TRBV19	TRBJ2-7	TGTGCCAGTAGTATGGTACTGTCGGACAGCTCCTACGAGCAGTACTTC	CASSMVLSDSSYEQYF
once	.	TRBV7-9	TRBJ2-7	TGTTCCAGCAGCCCCCCCCAGGGCGAGCAGTACTTC	CSSSPPQGEQYF
.	.	TRBV28	TRBJ1-1	TGTGCCAGCAGTTTAAGGGCAGGGGAAGCTTTCTTT	CASSLRAGEAFF
.	TRBD1	TRBV27	TRBJ2-5	TGTGCCAGCAGTTCCCAGGGGGCGAAACCGCTTTGGACAACCCAGTACTTC	CASSSQGAKPLWTTQYF
many	TRBD1	TRBV7-9	TRBJ2-7	TGTGCCAGCAGCGCTCGACAGGGGTTGGTGTACGAGCAGTACTTC	CASSARQGLVYEQYF
.	.	TRBV28	TRBJ2-7	TGTGCCAGCAGTTTAGTGGGCTTTACCTACGAGCAGTACTTC	CASSLVGFTYEQYF
few	TRBD1	TRBV6-5	TRBJ1-1	TGTGCCAGCAGACCAGGGGGCGAGACTGAAGCTTTCTTT	CASRPGGETEAFF
.	TRBD1	TRBV9	TRBJ2-1	TGTGCCATTCATAACGGGACAGGGAATTACAATGAGCAGTTCTTC	CAIHNGTGNYNEQFF
.	TRBD2	TRBV5-4	TRBJ2-7	TGTGCCAGCAGCGATAGCGGGAGAGACGAGCAGTACTTC	CASSDSGRDEQYF
.	TRBD1	TRBV18	TRBJ2-1	TGTGCCAGCTCACTTGGACAGGGGGCAGACAATGAGCAGTTCTTC	CASSLGQGADNEQFF
few	TRBD1	TRBV29-1	TRBJ1-1	TGCAGCGTTGAAGAGGCGGGACAGGGCACTGAAGCTTTCTTT	CSVEEAGQGTEAFF
.	TRBD2	TRBV4-1	TRBJ2-7	TGCGCCAGCAGCCAAGTCGGACTAGCGGGAGATGCGCAGTACTTC	CASSQVGLAGDAQYF
.	TRBD2	TRBV4-3	TRBJ2-1	TGCGCCAGCAGCCAAGATCTGCGGGGGTTGGGTGAGCAGTTCTTC	CASSQDLRGLGEQFF
.	TRBD1	TRBV28	TRBJ2-1	TGTGCCAGCAGTGCGTCGGGACAGTTGAGCTCCTACAATGAGCAGTTCTTC	CASSASGQLSSYNEQFF
.	TRBD1	TRBV6-1	TRBJ1-5	TGTGCCAGCAGTGAATTGGGACAGGGCAATCAGCCCCAGCATTTT	CASSELGQGNQPQHF
few	.	TRBV7-6	TRBJ2-7	TGTGCCAGCAGCACGGACAGCTACGAGCAGTACTTC	CASSTDSYEQYF
.	TRBD1	TRBV5-3	TRBJ2-7	TGTGCCAGAAGCTTGGCTCGCCGGACAGGGTTATGGAACGAGCAGTACTTC	CARSLARRTGLWNEQYF
.	TRBD1	TRBV30	TRBJ1-4	TGTGCCTGGAGTGTATCGGCAGGGGGGAATGAAAAACTGTTTTTT	CAWSVSAGGNEKLFF
.	TRBD2	TRBV7-2	TRBJ2-1	TGTGCCAGCAGCTACCCGTCCGGGAGGGAGATGAATGAGCAGTTCTTC	CASSYPSGREMNEQFF
.	TRBD1	TRBV28	TRBJ1-5	TGTGCCAGCAGCTTGACAGGGGGACGTCAGCCCCAGCATTTT	CASSLTGGRQPQHF
.	.	TRBV5-6	TRBJ1-1	TGTGCCAGCAGCTTTTTGGAGGGGTCTACTGAAGCTTTCTTT	CASSFLEGSTEAFF
.	TRBD2	TRBV2	TRBJ2-7	TGTGCCAGCAGTGAATCTTTAGTCGGGACTAGCGTAATGAGCGCCTACGAGCAGTACTTC	CASSESLVGTSVMSAYEQYF
.	TRBD1	TRBV6-5	TRBJ2-1	TGTGCCAGCAGTTACACCGTAGGACAGGGGTACAATGAGCAGTTCTTC	CASSYTVGQGYNEQFF
.	TRBD1	TRBV19	TRBJ2-7	TGTGCCAGTAGCATGGACAGGATCTACGAGCAGTACTTC	CASSMDRIYEQYF